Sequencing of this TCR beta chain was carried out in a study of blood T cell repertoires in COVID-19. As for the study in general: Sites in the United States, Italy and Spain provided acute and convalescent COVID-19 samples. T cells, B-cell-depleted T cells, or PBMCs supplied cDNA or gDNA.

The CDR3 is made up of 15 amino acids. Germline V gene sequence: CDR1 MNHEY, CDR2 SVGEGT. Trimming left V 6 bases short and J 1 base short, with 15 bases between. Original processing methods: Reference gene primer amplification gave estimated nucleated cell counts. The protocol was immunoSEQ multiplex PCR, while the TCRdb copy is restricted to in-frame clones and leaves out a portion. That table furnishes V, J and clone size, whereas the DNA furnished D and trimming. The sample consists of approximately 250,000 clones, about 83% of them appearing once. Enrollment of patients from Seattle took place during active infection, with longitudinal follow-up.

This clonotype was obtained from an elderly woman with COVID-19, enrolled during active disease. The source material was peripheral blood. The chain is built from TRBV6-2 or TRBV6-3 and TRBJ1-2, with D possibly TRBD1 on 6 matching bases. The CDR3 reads CASSLRDTINYGYTF. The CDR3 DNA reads TGTGCCAGCAGCCTCCGGGACACCATTAACTATGGCTACACCTTC.